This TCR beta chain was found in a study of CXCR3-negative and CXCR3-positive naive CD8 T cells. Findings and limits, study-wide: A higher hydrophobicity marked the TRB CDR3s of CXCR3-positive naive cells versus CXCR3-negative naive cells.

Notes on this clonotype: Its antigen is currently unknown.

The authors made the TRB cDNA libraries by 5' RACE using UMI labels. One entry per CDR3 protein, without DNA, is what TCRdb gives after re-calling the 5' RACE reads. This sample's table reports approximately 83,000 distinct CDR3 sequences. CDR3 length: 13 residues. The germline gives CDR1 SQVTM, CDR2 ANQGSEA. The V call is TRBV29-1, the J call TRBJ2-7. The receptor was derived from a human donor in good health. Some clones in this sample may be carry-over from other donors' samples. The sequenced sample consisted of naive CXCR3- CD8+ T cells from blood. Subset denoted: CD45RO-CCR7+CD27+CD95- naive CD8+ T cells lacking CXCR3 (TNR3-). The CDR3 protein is CSVRTDNSYEQYF.